The 10 T cell receptor beta chains listed next were all sequenced from one sample in a study of tumor-infiltrating lymphocytes in primary liver carcinoma. With about 470 ng total RNA as template and a constant-region primer, TCR beta cDNA was made. Modified slightly, ARM-PCR produced TCR beta libraries over three nested multiplex PCR rounds. For around 10 cycles apiece, the opening two PCR rounds ran with TRBV1-TRBV30 forward primers and a C-beta reverse primer. TCRdb processed the multiplex PCR reads anew with MiXCR; each CDR3 protein has one entry. The sample yields about 180,000 distinct CDR3 sequences, roughly 60% seen once. Germline DNA was also extracted, and blood RNA derived from unsorted whole blood. The sequenced sample was peripheral blood. The receptors originated from a middle-aged man with primary liver carcinoma and hepatitis B virus infection.

The chain is built from TRBV11-2 and TRBJ2-3, with a weak D call TRBD2 (7 bases). This CDR3 has 12 amino acids. CDR1 is SGHAT and CDR2 is FQNNGV in the germline V gene. Trimming pared 8 bases from V and 5 bases from J, leaving 11 bases between. The DNA of the CDR3 is TGTGCCAGCTTAGGGGGGGGAGATACGCAGTATTTT. Encoded protein: CASLGGGDTQYF.

Remarks on this clonotype: One junction end disagrees with the germline gene, perhaps due to a read error. V is TRBV11-1 and J is TRBJ2-3, with 13 positions matching TRBD2. Germline V gene lookup returns CDR1 SGHAT and CDR2 FQDESV (reference sequence). There are 18 residues in the CDR3. CDR3 nucleotides: TGTACCAGCAGCTACGGACTAGCGGGAGCAGCTAGCACAGGTACGCAGTATTTT. It is translated as CTSSYGLAGAASTGTQYF.

For this clonotype: This could be a read error, since a much larger clone is one nucleotide away. The chain uses TRBV6-1 and TRBJ2-7, with 9 positions matching TRBD2. CDR1 is MNHNS and CDR2 is SASEGT in the germline V gene. There are 14 residues in the CDR3. CDR3 amino acids: CTSSEREVAYEQYF. The CDR3 coding sequence is TGTACCAGCAGTGAGCGGGAGGTAGCCTACGAGCAGTACTTC.

As concerns this clonotype: This may be a read error: a much more frequent sequence differs by one nucleotide. The V gene is TRBV6-2 or TRBV6-3, the J gene TRBJ2-1; tentative D call: TRBD2 (7 bases). This CDR3 is 11 amino acids long. CDR1 is MNHEY and CDR2 is SVGEGT in the germline V gene. The CDR3 sequence: CASSYGRGQSF. In nucleotides, the CDR3 is TGTGCCAGCAGTTACGGGCGGGGGCAGTCCTTC.

A few counts support this clonotype. V is TRBV12-3 or TRBV12-4 and J is TRBJ2-2; 7 positions match TRBD2. After removal of 6 bases from V and 7 bases from J, the junction contained 14 bases not matched to a gene. This CDR3 comprises 16 residues. The CDR3 spells CASRRTRQKEVGELFF. The CDR3, as DNA: TGTGCCAGCAGGAGGACTAGGCAAAAGGAGGTCGGGGAGCTGTTTTTT.

The chain couples TRBV10-3 to TRBJ2-1; TRBD1 matches 9 bases. The germline V gene has CDR1 ENHRY and CDR2 SYGVKD. Trimming at V came to 3 bases and at J to 4 bases, leaving 4 bases not matched to a gene. The CDR3 has 15 residues. CDR3 bases: TGTGCCATCAGTGAAGGGACAGGGCATTACAATGAGCAGTTCTTC. It codes for CAISEGTGHYNEQFF.

This clonotype was seen more than once but under ten times. The CDR3 sequence is CASSQDRGSGSSGELFF. The DNA of the CDR3 is TGTGCCAGCAGCCAAGATAGGGGTAGCGGGAGCTCCGGGGAGCTGTTTTTT. The chain carries TRBV4-2 and TRBJ2-2; TRBD2 aligns across 9 bases. Trimming removed 0 bases from V and 6 bases from J; junction bases left unmatched: 8. Germline assignment: CDR1 LGHNA and CDR2 YNFKEQ. The CDR3 is 17 residues long.

The chain combines TRBV7-9 with TRBJ2-1; D gene unclear. The germline V gene encodes CDR1 SEHNR and CDR2 FQNEAQ (reference sequence). The CDR3 is 14 amino acids. V was pared by 3 bases and J by 3 bases, with 9 bases between. The CDR3 here is CASSFYGRYNEQFF. As DNA, the CDR3 is TGTGCCAGCAGCTTTTACGGCCGCTACAATGAGCAGTTCTTC.

The CDR3 region is CASSSRWDEKLFF. In nucleotides, the CDR3 is TGTGCCAGCAGCTCGCGGTGGGATGAAAAACTGTTTTTT. The gene calls are TRBV7-9 and TRBJ1-4; D is unclear. CDR3 length equals 13 residues. Looked up from germline, CDR1 is SEHNR and CDR2 is FQNEAQ (reference sequence). V was clipped by 4 bases and J by 6 bases, with 9 bases between them. Full variable domain (remainder filled in from reference TRBV7-9 and TRBJ1-4): DTGVSQNPRHKITKRGQNVTFRCDPISEHNRLYWYRQTLGQGPEFLTYFQNEAQLEKSRLLSDRFSAERPKGSFSTLEIQRTEQGDSAMYLCASSSRWDEKLFFGSGTQLSVL.

The chain links TRBV24-1 to TRBJ2-6; TRBD1 is a possible D gene (6 bases). This CDR3 is built from 17 residues. Looked up from germline, CDR1 is KGHDR and CDR2 is SFDVKD. V lost 2 bases to trimming and J lost 4 bases, with 14 bases between them. The CDR3 region is CATSDSKQGTGANVLTF. The CDR3 DNA sequence: TGTGCCACCAGTGATTCCAAACAGGGCACGGGGGCCAACGTCCTGACTTTC.